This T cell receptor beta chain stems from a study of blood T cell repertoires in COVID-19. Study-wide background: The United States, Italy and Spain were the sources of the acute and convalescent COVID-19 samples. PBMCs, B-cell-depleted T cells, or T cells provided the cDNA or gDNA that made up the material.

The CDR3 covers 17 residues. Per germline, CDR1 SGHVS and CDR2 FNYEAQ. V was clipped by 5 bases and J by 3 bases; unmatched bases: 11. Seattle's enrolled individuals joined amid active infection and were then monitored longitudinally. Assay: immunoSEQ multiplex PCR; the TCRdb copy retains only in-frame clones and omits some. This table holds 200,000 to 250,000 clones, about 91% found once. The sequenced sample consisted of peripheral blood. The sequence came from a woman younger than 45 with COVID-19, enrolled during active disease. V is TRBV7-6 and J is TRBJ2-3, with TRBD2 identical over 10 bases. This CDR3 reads CASSPLSGGAFTDTQYF. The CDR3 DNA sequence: TGTGCCAGCAGCCCCCTCAGCGGGGGGGCCTTTACAGATACGCAGTATTTT.